The clone carrying this TCR beta chain was recorded only once. Antigen unknown. The source of the sample is a study of OX40 agonist ivuxolimab in advanced cancers. V gave up 1 base and J gave up 3 bases; unmatched junction bases: 4. The germline gives CDR1 SGHNT, CDR2 YENEEA. The CDR3 is 16 amino acids. Here immunoSEQ multiplex PCR was the method, and the copy in TCRdb shows in-frame clones only, minus some. Of over 50,000 clones listed, about 92% are singletons. General study points: CD8+ T cells (on average) carried more expanded clones than CD4+ T cells. Low normalized T-cell clonal expansion was additionally recorded for some nonresponders.

The V gene is TRBV11-3, the J gene TRBJ2-1; 9 nucleotides line up with TRBD2. The receptor comes from an adult with an advanced solid tumor such as melanoma, head and neck, liver or kidney cancer. The material was CD4+ or CD8+ T cells sorted from blood, obtained in a trial of the OX40 agonist ivuxolimab. The CDR3, as DNA: TGTGCCAGCAGCTTAGGGGGACTAGCCCACTACAATGAGCAGTTCTTC. Translated, it gives CASSLGGLAHYNEQFF. Based on the CDR3 plus reference TRBV11-3 and TRBJ2-1, the full variable domain is EAGVVQSPRYKIIEKKQPVAFWCNPISGHNTLYWYLQNLGQGPELLIRYENEEAVDDSQLPKDRFSAERLKGVDSTLKIQPAELGDSAVYLCASSLGGLAHYNEQFFGPGTRLTVL.